The source of this T cell receptor (beta chain) is a study of blood T cells in healthy people across ages. Points from the study as a whole: Underestimates were what the diversity estimates from one million T cells were considered to be. Among long-lived donors, naive CD4+ cells were more numerous and diversity higher than in aged donors.

With a J-beta primer mix and a sample-barcoded 5' primer, a second PCR ran 7 to 11 cycles. One entry per CDR3 protein results from TCRdb running MiXCR on the 5' RACE reads. The table has 1.5 million to 1.8 million distinct CDR3 sequences, less than 45% seen once. The V segment lost 5 bases and the J segment 0 bases; nucleotides outside the gene matches: 6. Per germline, CDR1 MNHNY and CDR2 SVGAGI (reference sequence). CDR3 size: 17 residues. Extractions gave at least 5 micrograms of total RNA per sample. Turning to this clonotype: Its antigen is currently unknown.

Sequences were obtained from blood. The rearrangement uses TRBV6-6 and TRBJ2-1, with 11 bases aligning to TRBD2. This receptor was obtained from a woman under 30 in good health. CDR3 in DNA: TGTGCCAGCAGTAATCCCGGACTAGCGGGCTCCTACAATGAGCAGTTCTTC. Its translation: CASSNPGLAGSYNEQFF.